These 10 T cell receptor beta chains were sequenced from one sample in a study of T cells in Graves' hyperthyroidism and ophthalmopathy. Amplification of TCR beta CDR3 regions used RNA as the template. A set of HTBI primers served as the primers for a first-round RT-PCR of the TCR CDR3. TCRdb processed the multiplex PCR reads anew with MiXCR; each CDR3 protein has one entry. The sample has about 480,000 distinct CDR3 sequences; over 13% are singletons. Material: blood. These receptors all come from a woman aged 18-29 years with Graves' hyperthyroidism.

At least ten counts were recorded for this clonotype. The gene calls are TRBV12-3 or TRBV12-4 and TRBJ1-1, with D possibly matching TRBD1 (5 bases). V lost 1 base to trimming and J lost 0 bases, with 12 bases between them. The CDR3 runs to 16 residues. The CDR3 loop reads CASSLGVGGMNTEAFF. In nucleotides, the CDR3 is TGTGCCAGCAGTTTAGGGGTTGGGGGGATGAACACTGAAGCTTTCTTT.

The V gene is TRBV20-1, the J gene TRBJ1-2; the D is unclear. In germline, CDR1 is DFQATT, CDR2 SNEGSKA (reference sequence). V was trimmed by 0 bases and J by 2 bases, leaving 7 bases between them. This CDR3 region has 13 residues. The CDR3 reads CSARDTGNYGYTF. CDR3 in DNA: TGCAGTGCTAGAGATACCGGAAACTATGGCTACACCTTC.

The table lists this clonotype with many counts. This sequence joins TRBV6-1 and TRBJ2-7, with D perhaps TRBD1 (6 bases). The ends were cut back, 2 bases at V and 3 bases at J, with 11 bases in the middle. The CDR3 loop spans 14 amino acids. The V gene's germline CDR1 is MNHNS and CDR2 SASEGT. The CDR3: CASSEWQGFYEQYV. The CDR3 bases are TGTGCCAGCAGTGAATGGCAGGGGTTCTACGAGCAGTACGTC.

This clonotype appeared many times. J is TRBJ1-1 and V is TRBV5-1; D is perhaps TRBD1 (5 bases). The CDR3 length is 16 residues. Trimming took off 4 bases at V and 3 bases at J, with 19 bases between the two ends. The germline gives CDR1 SGHRS, CDR2 YFSETQ. The CDR3 loop reads CASSPRVGGSYTEAFF. For the CDR3, the DNA is TGCGCCAGCAGCCCGAGGGTCGGGGGTTCATACACTGAAGCTTTCTTT. The full variable domain, in which reference TRBV5-1 and TRBJ1-1 provide the parts outside the CDR3, is KAGVTQTPRYLIKTRGQQVTLSCSPISGHRSVSWYQQTPGQGLQFLFEYFSETQRNKGNFPGRFSGRQFSNSRSEMNVSTLELGDSALYLCASSPRVGGSYTEAFFGQGTRLTVV.

This clonotype occurred a few times. V and J are TRBV3-1 and TRBJ1-3; D is perhaps TRBD1 (6 bases). Germline values: CDR1 LGHDT, CDR2 YNNKEL (reference sequence). Trimming removed 7 bases at V and 0 bases at J, with 16 bases between. This CDR3 is built from 16 residues. CDR3 bases: TGTGCCAGCAAGTCGTTCACAGGGAGCTCTGGAAACACCATATATTTT. This translates into CASKSFTGSSGNTIYF.

This chain connects TRBV20-1 to TRBJ2-7; 11 bases match TRBD2. V was pared by 1 base and J by 4 bases, with 33 bases of the junction left unmatched. The germline CDR1 and CDR2 sequences are DFQATT and SNEGSKA (reference sequence). There are 24 residues in the CDR3. DNA for the CDR3: TGCAGTGCTAGAGCCCGGCATTCTGTTATAGTTCAAGAGAGACTAGCGGGACCCACTTACGAGCAGTACGTC. Residues: CSARARHSVIVQERLAGPTYEQYV.

The chain recombines TRBV5-1 with TRBJ2-7; 10 bases match TRBD2. Germline values: CDR1 SGHRS, CDR2 YFSETQ. The CDR3 length is 14 residues. After removal of 5 bases from V and 4 bases from J, the junction contained 6 bases not matched to a gene. CDR3 nucleotide sequence: TGCGCCAGCAGACTAGCGGGAAACTTGTACGAGCAGTACTTC. Translating gives CASRLAGNLYEQYF.

This clonotype was found many times. This chain links TRBV3-1 with TRBJ1-2; TRBD1 matches 11 bases. This CDR3 is built from 15 residues. V shed 0 bases, J shed 8 bases, and the junction held 5 bases outside the gene matches. CDR1 is LGHDT and CDR2 is YNNKEL in the germline V gene (reference sequence). CDR3 protein: CASSQDAGQGVGYTF. The DNA of the CDR3 is TGTGCCAGCAGCCAAGACGCGGGACAGGGGGTGGGCTACACCTTC.

The J gene is TRBJ1-2, the V gene TRBV4-2, with a weak D call TRBD1 (5 bases). CDR1 is LGHNA and CDR2 is YNFKEQ in the germline V gene. This CDR3 region has 16 residues. The V gene lost 0 bases and the J gene lost 3 bases, with 14 bases spanning the gap. DNA for the CDR3: TGTGCCAGCAGCCAAGATCGGGGCAGGACGGACTATGGCTACACCTTC. Encoded protein: CASSQDRGRTDYGYTF.

This clonotype was seen repeatedly, ten times or more. V and J are TRBV28 and TRBJ2-7; TRBD1 is a possible D gene (6 bases). CDR3 length equals 14 residues. V was trimmed by 6 bases and J by 5 bases, leaving 17 bases between them. CDR1 is MDHEN, CDR2 SYDVKM, per germline. CDR3 DNA sequence: TGTGCCAGCAGCTCGACAGGAGTCTTGGACGAGCAGTACTTC. Protein product: CASSSTGVLDEQYF.